Each of the 32 T cell receptor beta chains below was sequenced from the same sample in a study of T cell responses to AZD1222 COVID-19 vaccine. TCRdb keeps only in-frame clones here, not all; method: immunoSEQ multiplex PCR. The sample consists of roughly 77,000 clones, about nine tenths of them appearing once. The material sequenced was peripheral blood, taken 28 days after the second AZD1222 dose. The source is an adult who received the AZD1222 COVID-19 vaccine.

The chain employs TRBV5-1 and TRBJ1-1; the D gene is possibly TRBD1 (6 bases). The V and J ends lost 1 base and 8 bases respectively, with 15 bases between them. CDR1 is SGHRS and CDR2 is YFSETQ in the germline V gene. CDR3 size: 14 residues. In DNA, the CDR3 is TGCGCCAGCAGCTTGACCCCCACGGACAGCGAAGCTTTCTTT. As protein: CASSLTPTDSEAFF.

The chain links TRBV7-2 to TRBJ2-1; no reliable D call. The germline V and J ends were trimmed by 2 bases and 4 bases, with 3 bases remaining between them. Looked up from germline, CDR1 is SGHTA and CDR2 is FQGNSA. The CDR3 has 12 residues. For the CDR3, the DNA is TGTGCCAGCAGCTTAAGGTACAATGAGCAGTTCTTC. This sequence encodes CASSLRYNEQFF.

A single count supports this clone. This rearrangement joins TRBV6-2 or TRBV6-3 to TRBJ2-7, with TRBD1 matching over 9 bases. The germline V gene has CDR1 MNHEY and CDR2 SVGEGT. The V gene end was trimmed by 5 bases and the J gene end by 2 bases; junction bases not matched to a gene: 4. The CDR3 is 14 residues long. Written as DNA, the CDR3 is TGTGCCAGCAGTGACCGACAGGGGGCCTACGAGCAGTACTTC. It translates to CASSDRQGAYEQYF.

The J gene is TRBJ2-5, the V gene TRBV5-1; possible D gene TRBD2, 6 bases. Trimming removed 1 base at V and 4 bases at J, with 20 bases between. In germline, CDR1 is SGHRS, CDR2 YFSETQ. The CDR3 consists of 17 residues. Here the CDR3 reads CASSLTGSNGVGETQYF. The DNA of the CDR3 is TGCGCCAGCAGCTTGACCGGGAGTAACGGGGTAGGAGAGACCCAGTACTTC.

This chain joins TRBV3-1 (or the pseudogene TRBV3-2) and TRBJ1-4, with D perhaps matching TRBD1 (5 bases). CDR3 length: 14 amino acids. V lost 5 bases and J 5 bases, leaving 12 bases between the germline ends. In germline, CDR1 is LGHDT, CDR2 YNNKEL (reference sequence). CDR3 coding DNA: TGTGCCAGCAGCACCGGGACGGGGAATGAAAAACTGTTTTTT. It is translated as CASSTGTGNEKLFF.

The gene calls are TRBV2 and TRBJ1-3; the D gene is possibly TRBD1 (5 bases). Trimming shortened V by 5 bases and J by 2 bases, and 16 bases separated the two germline ends. This CDR3 has 16 amino acids. Germline V gene sequence: CDR1 SNHLY, CDR2 FYNNEI. The CDR3 DNA follows: TGTGCCAGCAGTCCTGGGGCAGGGTGGGCTGGAAACACCATATATTTT. As protein: CASSPGAGWAGNTIYF.

J is TRBJ2-6 and V is TRBV6-1; D gene ambiguous. Trimming removed 2 bases at V and 0 bases at J, with 5 bases between. CDR1 is MNHNS and CDR2 is SASEGT in the germline V gene. This CDR3 contains 15 residues. The CDR3 protein is CASSEQPSGANVLTF. In DNA, the CDR3 is TGTGCCAGCAGTGAACAGCCCTCTGGGGCCAACGTCCTGACTTTC.

The rearrangement uses TRBV5-6 and TRBJ2-3, with D hard to call. CDR3 length: 16 residues. Germline V gene sequence: CDR1 SGHDT, CDR2 YYEEEE. The V and J ends lost 0 bases and 2 bases respectively, with 13 bases between them. DNA of the CDR3: TGTGCCAGCAGCTTGGCTGGGAACTGGAACACAGATACGCAGTATTTT. Translating gives CASSLAGNWNTDTQYF.

This clone showed up just once. This chain connects TRBV7-6 to TRBJ1-4; D is unresolved. Per the germline V gene, CDR1 is SGHVS and CDR2 is FNYEAQ. Deletions cut 5 bases from V and 8 bases from J, with 15 bases between. This CDR3 has 14 amino acids. In DNA, the CDR3 is TGTGCCAGCAGCCCTAGGGCTAACGGCGAAAAACTGTTTTTT. It translates to CASSPRANGEKLFF.

This clone was seen a few times. V gene TRBV7-3 combines with J gene TRBJ1-1; D gene unclear. V lost 1 base and J lost 1, with 4 bases in between. Germline loops: CDR1 SGHTA, CDR2 FQGTGA. The CDR3 consists of 13 residues. This CDR3 reads CASSLIENTEAFF. CDR3 in DNA: TGTGCCAGCAGCTTAATAGAGAACACTGAAGCTTTCTTT.

The V call is TRBV5-6, the J call TRBJ1-2; maybe TRBD1 (6 bases). Germline-derived CDR1 and CDR2 are SGHDT and YYEEEE. V was shortened by 2 bases and J by 6 bases, with 11 bases between the two germline ends. The CDR3 sequence is 13 residues long. The CDR3 DNA reads as TGTGCCAGCAGCTTCGGACAGCCTGATGGCTACACCTTC. It is translated as CASSFGQPDGYTF.

The chain has TRBV6-5 and TRBJ1-1, with a tentative D call TRBD1 (6 bases). Trimming left V 0 bases short and J 5 bases short, with 13 bases between. This CDR3 spans 15 amino acids. Germline lookup yields CDR1 MNHEY and CDR2 SVGAGI. Here the CDR3 DNA reads TGTGCCAGCAGTTACTCGGGGGGCGATTGGACTGAAGCTTTCTTT. Its protein is CASSYSGGDWTEAFF.

The chain couples TRBV6-5 to TRBJ2-5, with D unresolved. The CDR3 runs to 14 residues. Trimming removed 2 bases at V and 7 bases at J, with 14 bases between. CDR1 and CDR2 from the germline V gene are MNHEY and SVGAGI. The CDR3 bases are TGTGCCAGCAGTTACAACCCCTCGGCCGGGACCCAGTACTTC. Its translation is CASSYNPSAGTQYF.

The genes are TRBV7-8 and TRBJ1-1; the D is unclear. Trimming shortened V by 1 base and J by 5 bases, and 11 bases separated the two germline ends. Germline V gene lookup returns CDR1 SGHVS and CDR2 FQNEAQ. The CDR3 is made up of 14 amino acids. CDR3 sequence reads: CASSLGSRETEAFF. The DNA of the CDR3 is TGTGCCAGCAGCTTAGGTTCCCGGGAAACTGAAGCTTTCTTT.

CDR3: CAWSLGTYEQYF. CDR3 coding DNA: TGTGCCTGGAGTCTGGGGACCTACGAGCAGTACTTC. The chain links TRBV30 to TRBJ2-7; D uncertain. The length of the CDR3 is 12 residues. Per germline, CDR1 GTSNPN and CDR2 SVGIG (reference sequence). V lost 2 bases, J lost 2 bases, and 7 bases lay in between.

This clone was recorded once. This chain uses TRBV7-3 with TRBJ2-2; possibly TRBD2 for D (5 bases). Trimming took 3 bases from V and 0 from J, leaving 8 bases between them. CDR1 and CDR2 (germline): SGHTA, FQGTGA. CDR3 length: 15 residues. This CDR3 reads CASSFAGTNTGELFF. The CDR3 DNA reads as TGTGCCAGCAGCTTCGCGGGCACGAACACCGGGGAGCTGTTTTTT.

The sample holds one count of this clone. This rearrangement joins TRBV3-1 (or the pseudogene TRBV3-2) to TRBJ1-6, with 10 bases fitting TRBD1. The CDR3 covers 13 residues. In germline, CDR1 is LGHDT, CDR2 YNNKEL (reference sequence). V shed 8 bases, J shed 9 bases, and the junction held 4 bases outside the gene matches. The CDR3 nucleotides read TGTGCCAGCCGACAGGGGGCGGGTTCACCCCTCCACTTT. This gives the protein CASRQGAGSPLHF.

This chain joins TRBV4-2 and TRBJ2-7; D might be TRBD1 (5 bases). Trimming shortened V by 0 bases and J by 2 bases, and 14 bases separated the two germline ends. There are 16 residues in the CDR3. CDR1 LGHNA and CDR2 YNFKEQ come from the germline V gene. The CDR3 sequence is CASSQEPRTSTYEQYF. The CDR3 nucleotides read TGTGCCAGCAGCCAAGAGCCCCGGACATCAACCTACGAGCAGTACTTC.

The gene calls are TRBV7-2 and TRBJ2-7; D call uncertain. The V gene lost 1 base and the J gene lost 6 bases, with 10 bases spanning the gap. This CDR3 comprises 13 residues. The germline gives CDR1 SGHTA, CDR2 FQGNSA. The chain's CDR3 is CASSLDSAGEQYF. CDR3 nucleotides: TGTGCCAGCAGCTTAGACTCAGCAGGCGAGCAGTACTTC.

Concerning this clone itself: Compared with germline, one end of the junction differs, possibly owing to a read error. CDR3 sequence: CASTLIQDGYGYTF. CDR3 in DNA: TGTGCCAGCACCTTGATACAGGATGGGTATGGCTACACCTTC. V usage is TRBV5-4 and J usage is TRBJ1-2; possible D gene TRBD1, 5 bases. CDR1 is SGHNT and CDR2 is YYREEE in the germline V gene (reference sequence). This CDR3 is built from 14 residues.

The chain combines TRBV12-3 or TRBV12-4 with TRBJ2-3; unclear D gene. The CDR3 is 11 amino acids. Trimming pared 5 bases from V and 11 bases from J, leaving 11 bases between. The CDR3 is CASSTPDEQYF. Here the CDR3 DNA reads TGTGCCAGCAGTACACCGGACGAGCAGTATTTT.

The rearrangement joins TRBV11-2 to TRBJ2-7, with TRBD1 matching 9 bases. Per germline, CDR1 SGHAT and CDR2 FQNNGV. The CDR3 is made up of 15 amino acids. J gave up 3 bases and V 6 bases, and 9 bases lay outside the gene matches. The DNA for the CDR3 is TGTGCCAGCAGATCAGCCGGGACAGGGAACTACGAGCAGTACTTC. Its protein is CASRSAGTGNYEQYF.

The chain is built from TRBV10-2 and TRBJ2-3, with a weak D call TRBD1 (6 bases). V was shortened by 11 bases and J by 5 bases, with 11 bases between the two germline ends. CDR3 size: 11 residues. In germline, CDR1 is WSHSY, CDR2 SAAADI. In DNA form, the CDR3 reads TGCGCCGGGCGAGGGGGAGATACGCAGTATTTT. Its protein product is CAGRGGDTQYF.

CDR3 residues: CASSLPGLAGGEQYF. The DNA of the CDR3 is TGTGCCAGCAGTTTGCCGGGACTAGCGGGAGGCGAGCAGTACTTC. The chain has TRBV6-6 and TRBJ2-7; TRBD2 aligns across 15 bases. Germline-derived CDR1 and CDR2 are MNHNY and SVGAGI (reference sequence). J gave up 6 bases and V 4 bases, and 4 bases lay outside the gene matches. The CDR3 has 15 amino acids.

The genes are TRBV6-5 and TRBJ1-3; D gene uncertain. The CDR3 is 14 amino acids. The V gene lost 8 bases and the J gene lost 0 bases, with 11 bases spanning the gap. Germline lookup yields CDR1 MNHEY and CDR2 SVGAGI. CDR3 residues: CASAKMSSGNTIYF. The CDR3 DNA sequence: TGTGCCAGCGCAAAAATGAGCTCTGGAAACACCATATATTTT.

This chain joins TRBV5-8 and TRBJ2-3; D unclear. In germline, CDR1 is SGHTS, CDR2 YDEGEE. The CDR3 has 15 amino acids. Deletions cut 1 base from V and 1 base from J, with 10 bases between. CDR3 nucleotides: TGTGCCAGCAGCTTGCCGGGCAGCCGCACAGATACGCAGTATTTT. It yields the protein CASSLPGSRTDTQYF.

This clone has only a few counts. This rearrangement joins TRBV11-1 to TRBJ2-1; D ambiguous. Germline lookup yields CDR1 SGHAT and CDR2 FQDESV (reference sequence). The CDR3 consists of 12 residues. V was cut by 1 base and J by 7 bases, with 5 bases left in between. CDR3 in amino acids: CASSLVGNEQFF. In DNA form, the CDR3 reads TGTGCCAGCAGCTTAGTAGGGAATGAGCAGTTCTTC. Looking up the rest from reference TRBV11-1 and TRBJ2-1 gives the full variable domain: EAEVAQSPRYKITEKSQAVAFWCDPISGHATLYWYRQILGQGPELLVQFQDESVVDDSQLPKDRFSAERLKGVDSTLKIQPAELGDSAMYLCASSLVGNEQFFGPGTRLTVL.

The CDR3 is CASSPAAGIYEQYF. In DNA, the CDR3 is TGTGCCAGCAGCCCAGCGGCAGGGATCTACGAGCAGTACTTC. The chain has TRBV3-1 (or the pseudogene TRBV3-2) and TRBJ2-7; either TRBD1 or TRBD2 may fit D (5 bases each). The CDR3 has 14 residues. Germline V gives CDR1 LGHDT, CDR2 YNNKEL (reference sequence). V lost 4 bases and J 3 bases, leaving 13 bases between the germline ends.

The J gene is TRBJ1-1, the V gene TRBV5-4, with 9 positions matching TRBD1. CDR1 is SGHNT and CDR2 is YYREEE in the germline V gene (reference sequence). The CDR3 extends over 15 amino acids. V gave up 1 base and J gave up 5 bases; unmatched junction bases: 6. CDR3 bases: TGTGCCAGCAGCTTGAGTTGGACAGGGGTTACTGAAGCTTTCTTT. Amino acids: CASSLSWTGVTEAFF. Using reference TRBV5-4 and TRBJ1-1 for the parts outside the CDR3, the full variable domain is ETGVTQSPTHLIKTRGQQVTLRCSSQSGHNTVSWYQQALGQGPQFIFQYYREEENGRGNFPPRFSGLQFPNYSSELNVNALELDDSALYLCASSLSWTGVTEAFFGQGTRLTVV.

The rearrangement joins TRBV11-3 to TRBJ2-3, with D possibly TRBD1 on 5 matching bases. With 0 bases removed from V and 4 bases from J, the gap between germline ends came to 8 bases. The CDR3 is 14 amino acids. Germline V gene data show CDR1 as SGHNT and CDR2 as YENEEA. CDR3 nucleotides: TGTGCCAGCAGCTTAGATCCAGGGCCAGATACGCAGTATTTT. Translating it yields CASSLDPGPDTQYF.

This chain links TRBV4-2 with TRBJ1-2, with D maybe TRBD1 (6 bases). The CDR3 extends over 16 amino acids. Germline V gene sequence: CDR1 LGHNA, CDR2 YNFKEQ. V lost 0 bases, J lost 8 bases, and 19 bases lay in between. The CDR3 loop is CASSQDNLRQVQGYTF. The CDR3 DNA reads TGTGCCAGCAGCCAAGATAATCTCAGACAGGTGCAGGGCTACACCTTC.

This chain links TRBV7-8 with TRBJ1-5; possible D gene TRBD1, 6 bases. The CDR3 covers 15 residues. From germline, CDR1 is SGHVS and CDR2 FQNEAQ. V lost 3 bases to trimming and J lost 1 base, with 10 bases between them. CDR3 sequence reads: CASSFLQGSNQPQHF. CDR3 in DNA: TGTGCCAGCAGCTTTCTCCAGGGGAGCAATCAGCCCCAGCATTTT.